The clone carrying this T cell receptor beta chain was picked up many times. Its antigen is not identified. Collection of peripheral blood, in a volume of approximately 6.2 milliliters, was performed at each of two time points. These data come from a study of prognosis after radiotherapy for stage I lung cancer. Study findings and constraints: A drop in unique TCR clone counts was seen after stereotactic body radiation therapy, median around 10,000 versus 6,500. Usage of the TRBV and TRBJ genes (in patients with versus without metastases) was reportedly different.

The germline V gene has CDR1 GTSNPN and CDR2 SVGIG (reference sequence). The CDR3 loop spans 14 amino acids. With 0 bases removed from V and 2 bases from J, the gap between germline ends came to 11 bases. Genomic DNA yielded TCR beta CDR3, amplified by two-round multiplex PCR. Gene-specific primers for each TRBV and TRBJ gene drove first-round PCR. Second-round PCR employed universal primers. Via MiXCR, TCRdb re-called the multiplex PCR reads, giving one row per CDR3 protein. The sample consists of about 22,000 distinct CDR3 sequences, around 37% of them appearing once. The sample consisted of PBMCs, taken before or after stereotactic body radiation therapy (not recorded which). This TCR derives from a donor aged 50 or older with non-small cell lung cancer. The J gene is TRBJ2-7, the V gene TRBV30, with D possibly matching TRBD2 (7 bases). The CDR3 coding sequence is TGTGCCTGGAGTGTATCGGGGGGCCCCTACGAGCAGTACTTC. The encoded protein is CAWSVSGGPYEQYF.